Reported below is one T cell receptor beta chain. Its antigen remains undetermined. No clone much larger than this one lies a single base away; base qualities are absent. This sample was included in a study of CD8+ T cells in alopecia areata (dated by TCRdb to the late 2010s). In the study overall: In both human patients and the C3H/HeJ mouse model, the study applied high-throughput TCRbeta sequencing to look at T cell clonal expansion in alopecia areata. In humans, TCRbeta sequencing was performed on scalp tissue and on sorted CD4+ and CD8+ peripheral blood T cells from healthy controls and from patients with patchy or totalis/universalis alopecia areata. Scalp clonality was compared among normal scalp (n=4), patchy alopecia areata scalp (n=8), and alopecia totalis/universalis scalp (n=8). The RNA source kit depended on sample type: the PAXgene miRNA kit for fixed scalp, the miRNeasy kit for PBMCs, and the RNeasy kit for mouse skin. immunoSEQ multiplex PCR using 35 Vbeta forward primers and 13 Jbeta reverse primers was used to amplify TCRbeta CDR3 regions. What the research found in general, with its limitations: Lesional scalp, especially in alopecia totalis/universalis, showed higher clonality and more expanded CD8+ clones than normal scalp, suggesting antigenic drive. TCR sequences shared between patients were less clear than in mice, possibly partly because of HLA diversity in the patient population. Unlike mouse skin, which is dominated by gammadelta T cells, normal human skin has resident alphabeta T cells that are also sequenced, and this complicates analysis of the scalp TCR repertoire.

PBMCs were separated by density centrifugation and stained for CD3, CD4 and CD8, after which CD4+ and CD8+ T cells were sorted on a FACSAria. Unaffected controls provided scalp biopsies and blood samples. Library preparation was by the immunoSEQ multiplex PCR assay. RNA was extracted from all samples and reverse transcribed into cDNA, which served as template for TCR sequencing. SuperScript III was used to make first-strand cDNA, primed with a 2:1 mix of oligo-dT and random hexamers. A synthetic immune receptor repertoire was used to assess amplification bias, and residual bias was removed computationally. As for the authors' bioinformatics: Raw reads were preprocessed to remove errors, and CDR3 was defined by IMGT conventions from the conserved cysteine to phenylalanine. Clonality was computed as 1 minus the Shannon entropy, with the entropy normalized by log2 of the number of productive unique TCRs. Whether scalp clones were CD4 or CD8 was inferred by matching scalp TCRbeta sequences against CD4 and CD8 repertoires sorted from blood. What TCRdb holds here is the immuneACCESS table cut down to in-frame rearrangements. Part of the clones is not present; checked against another copy, under half of the missing clones reflect an unresolved V gene, and the others are unexplained. That table gives V, J and clone size, and the DNA gave D and trimming. The sample data list around 150,000 clones, and more than 55% of these were observed just once. About 40% of the sample is in the top ten clones.

As encoded in the germline V gene, CDR1 is MDHEN while CDR2 is SYDVKM. Clipping removes 6 bases from V and 5 bases from J, with 5 as the unmatched junction base count. The CDR3 goes from the cysteine to the phenylalanine over 14 residues. Left in the record is the CDR3 DNA by itself, 42 bases read in frame from the first base. The receptor comes from a human donor in good health. Sequencing was performed on CD8+ T cells sorted from blood. This chain joins TRBV28 to TRBJ2-1, and 9 junction bases match TRBD2. The CDR3 reads as follows: CASRLAGIDNEQFF. The DNA reads as follows: TGTGCCAGCAGACTAGCGGGCATCGACAATGAGCAGTTCTTC.